One sample yielded the 11 T cell receptor beta chains listed below, sequenced in a study of blood T cell repertoires in COVID-19. Sequencing was performed with immunoSEQ multiplex PCR; in TCRdb, only in-frame clones are kept and a portion is missing. The table includes under 250,000 clones, approximately 90% detected once. The sequenced sample was peripheral blood. These receptors were taken from a man aged 25-45 years with COVID-19, enrolled during active disease.

J is TRBJ2-3 and V is TRBV10-3; no firm D call. The V gene lost 6 bases and the J gene lost 2 bases, with 18 bases spanning the gap. Germline CDR1 and CDR2: ENHRY and SYGVKD. CDR3 length equals 16 residues. CDR3 bases: TGTGCCATCAGCGAACAGCCCCGCTCGACCACAGATACGCAGTATTTT. Translated, it gives CAISEQPRSTTDTQYF.

The rearrangement uses TRBV28 and TRBJ1-5; TRBD1 agrees at 8 bases. Germline assignment: CDR1 MDHEN and CDR2 SYDVKM. With V trimmed by 3 bases and J by 0 bases, 4 bases remained unmatched. The CDR3 has 16 residues. In nucleotides, the CDR3 is TGTGCCAGCAGTTTCGGACAGGGCTATAGCAATCAGCCCCAGCATTTT. Translated, it gives CASSFGQGYSNQPQHF.

This chain links TRBV2 with TRBJ1-2; 7 bases are shared with TRBD1. From germline, CDR1 is SNHLY and CDR2 FYNNEI. The CDR3 sequence is 14 residues long. The V segment lost 4 bases and the J segment 5 bases; nucleotides outside the gene matches: 7. DNA of the CDR3: TGTGCCAGCAGTGCGGGACAGAGATCTTATGGCTACACCTTC. Residues: CASSAGQRSYGYTF.

The sample holds a few counts of this clone. V usage is TRBV18 and J usage is TRBJ1-1; D gene unclear. V was trimmed by 6 bases and J by 2 bases, leaving 13 bases between them. This CDR3 has 14 residues. Per the germline V gene, CDR1 is KGHSH and CDR2 is LQKENI. The CDR3: CASSLNGDNTEAFF. Here the CDR3 DNA reads TGTGCCAGCTCCCTTAACGGGGATAACACTGAAGCTTTCTTT.

The rearrangement joins TRBV18 to TRBJ2-1; no definite D call. Looked up from germline, CDR1 is KGHSH and CDR2 is LQKENI. CDR3 length: 13 amino acids. Trimming left V 6 bases short and J 1 base short, with 7 bases between. CDR3 region: CASSRSSYNEQFF. The CDR3 nucleotides are TGTGCCAGCTCGCGGAGTTCCTACAATGAGCAGTTCTTC.

This clone was picked up a small number of times. V is TRBV29-1 and J is TRBJ2-7; weak D call: TRBD2 (5 bases). This CDR3 contains 13 residues. V lost 6 bases and J lost 0, with 12 bases in between. Germline CDR1 reads SQVTM; CDR2 reads ANQGSEA. The CDR3 nucleotides read TGCAGCGTGGCCGGGGTTTCCTCCTACGAGCAGTACTTC. This codes for CSVAGVSSYEQYF.

The chain uses TRBV7-2 and TRBJ2-1; the D is unclear. Per germline, CDR1 SGHTA and CDR2 FQGNSA. CDR3 length: 14 amino acids. Trimming took off 3 bases at V and 5 bases at J, with 11 bases between the two ends. CDR3 nucleotide sequence: TGTGCCAGCAGCTTGCTGCTAACGGACAATGAGCAGTTCTTC. It encodes CASSLLLTDNEQFF.

This chain joins TRBV13 and TRBJ2-1; a weak D match, TRBD2 (6 bases). The ends were cut back, 1 base at V and 9 bases at J, with 16 bases in the middle. This CDR3 has 15 residues. Germline CDR1 is PRHDT and CDR2 is FYEKMQ (reference sequence). The CDR3: CASSLAGDVGPEQFF. CDR3 in DNA: TGTGCCAGCAGCTTAGCGGGAGACGTGGGACCTGAGCAGTTCTTC. The variable domain in full, completed from reference TRBV13 and TRBJ2-1, reads AAGVIQSPRHLIKEKRETATLKCYPIPRHDTVYWYQQGPGQDPQFLISFYEKMQSDKGSIPDRFSAQQFSDYHSELNMSSLELGDSALYFCASSLAGDVGPEQFFGPGTRLTVL.

The chain employs TRBV19 and TRBJ1-2; no reliable D call. Germline lookup yields CDR1 LNHDA and CDR2 SQIVND (reference sequence). The CDR3 is 15 amino acids. The V and J ends lost 3 bases and 0 bases respectively, with 11 bases between them. CDR3 sequence reads: CASSIALGSNYGYTF. The CDR3 nucleotides are TGTGCCAGTAGTATCGCCCTTGGCTCTAACTATGGCTACACCTTC.

V gene TRBV6-5 combines with J gene TRBJ1-2; D might be TRBD1 (6 bases). Deletions cut 6 bases from V and 3 bases from J, with 17 bases between. There are 15 residues in the CDR3. Germline CDR1 MNHEY, CDR2 SVGAGI. The CDR3 DNA reads TGTGCCAGCAGCGACTATAGAGGGGGGGACTATGGCTACACCTTC. Amino acids: CASSDYRGGDYGYTF.

This chain uses TRBV6-1 with TRBJ1-5; D gene ambiguous. Trimming shortened V by 2 bases and J by 6 bases, and 8 bases separated the two germline ends. CDR3 length: 13 residues. Germline CDR1 reads MNHNS; CDR2 reads SASEGT. DNA of the CDR3: TGTGCCAGCAGTGAACAACGGGGTCAGCCCCAGCATTTT. It specifies CASSEQRGQPQHF.